Below are 19 T cell receptor beta chains sequenced from a single sample in a study of T-cell memory formation after mild COVID-19. One entry per CDR3 protein results from TCRdb running MiXCR on the 5' RACE reads. The sample gives under 300,000 distinct CDR3 sequences, about 16% of which show up once; 3.5% is in the top ten. The sequenced material came from PBMCs or a T cell subset sorted from them (not recorded which). The receptors were gathered from a young man who had mild COVID-19 (a few samples of this study predate the infection). Cell type and time point are not known.

This clonotype was seen only a few times. This chain links TRBV11-1 with TRBJ2-7; weak D call: TRBD2 (6 bases). The ends were cut back, 8 bases at V and 3 bases at J, with 14 bases in the middle. The CDR3 is 13 residues long. Germline values: CDR1 SGHAT, CDR2 FQDESV (reference sequence). This chain's CDR3 is CASGSGTYYEQYV. CDR3 sequence (DNA): TGTGCCAGCGGATCCGGGACTTACTACGAGCAGTACGTC.

This clonotype was recorded many times. V is TRBV7-9 and J is TRBJ1-4, with a possible D match to TRBD1 (6 bases). The germline CDR1 and CDR2 sequences are SEHNR and FQNEAQ (reference sequence). The CDR3 length is 14 residues. Trimming removed 5 bases from V and 0 bases from J, with 7 bases in between. In DNA form, the CDR3 reads TGTGCCAGCAGCAGACAGGCAACTAATGAAAAACTGTTTTTT. This codes for CASSRQATNEKLFF.

This clonotype has just a few counts. The genes are TRBV20-1 and TRBJ1-1; D gene uncertain. This CDR3 region has 13 residues. Germline CDR1 reads DFQATT; CDR2 reads SNEGSKA (reference sequence). Trimming shortened V by 0 bases and J by 11 bases, and 16 bases separated the two germline ends. The CDR3 DNA follows: TGCAGTGCTAGAGAGACGGCGGCCCACGGGGCTTTCTTT. This codes for CSARETAAHGAFF.

This clonotype was detected only a few times. J is TRBJ2-7 and V is TRBV6-6; D remains unclear. In germline, CDR1 is MNHNY, CDR2 SVGAGI (reference sequence). The CDR3 contains 13 residues. V was pared by 6 bases and J by 3 bases, with 12 bases between. CDR3 DNA: TGTGCCAGCAGCCACTGGCCCAACTACGAGCAGTACTTC. Amino acid sequence: CASSHWPNYEQYF.

The chain joins TRBV20-1 to TRBJ1-1; maybe TRBD1 (5 bases). The germline gives CDR1 DFQATT, CDR2 SNEGSKA (reference sequence). CDR3 length: 15 amino acids. V shed 3 bases and J shed 4 bases, with 18 bases lying between them. The CDR3 here is CSARASWGISTEAFF. The CDR3 DNA reads TGCAGTGCTAGGGCCTCTTGGGGCATAAGCACTGAAGCTTTCTTT.

This clonotype came up many times. The rearrangement links TRBV4-3 to TRBJ1-2; D remains unclear. The V end lost 4 bases, the J end lost 3 bases, and 12 bases lay between the germline ends. The CDR3 spans 14 residues. The germline CDR1 and CDR2 sequences are LGHNA and YSLEER. The CDR3 DNA reads as TGCGCCAGCAGCCCGGGCGGTTTCGACTATGGCTACACCTTC. It yields the protein CASSPGGFDYGYTF.

This clonotype was counted a few times. V and J are TRBV29-1 and TRBJ2-2; TRBD2 matches at 10 bases. Trimming took 6 bases from V and 4 from J; bases not matched to a gene: 11. CDR3 length: 16 residues. Germline CDR1 is SQVTM and CDR2 is ANQGSEA. Here the CDR3 DNA reads TGCAGCGTGGCACGTAACGAGCGGGGGGGCACCGGGGAGCTGTTTTTT. Amino acid sequence: CSVARNERGGTGELFF.

The gene calls are TRBV15 and TRBJ2-7; tentative D call: TRBD1 (6 bases). The V and J ends lost 8 bases and 2 bases respectively, with 13 bases between them. The CDR3 runs 13 residues. Germline V gene sequence: CDR1 LNHNV, CDR2 YYDKDF (reference sequence). CDR3 sequence: CATAEGDTYEQYV. For the CDR3, the DNA is TGTGCCACCGCGGAAGGGGACACCTACGAGCAGTACGTC.

This clonotype was observed a few times. This sequence joins TRBV10-3 and TRBJ1-5; TRBD1 aligns across 7 bases. With V trimmed by 10 bases and J by 5 bases, 8 bases remained unmatched. From germline, CDR1 is ENHRY and CDR2 SYGVKD. The length of the CDR3 is 13 residues. CDR3 bases: TGTGCCACGCACCAGGGGGAGCATCAGCCCCAGCATTTT. It codes for CATHQGEHQPQHF.

V is TRBV6-1 and J is TRBJ1-1, with 8 nucleotides matching TRBD1. The V segment lost 7 bases and the J segment 7 bases; nucleotides outside the gene matches: 11. The CDR3 is 14 residues long. Per the germline V gene, CDR1 is MNHNS and CDR2 is SASEGT. The DNA of the CDR3 is TGTGCCAGCATGTCAGGGGGCGCGGGGATTGAAGCTTTCTTT. This codes for CASMSGGAGIEAFF.

This clonotype was picked up many times. This rearrangement joins TRBV5-1 to TRBJ2-7, with TRBD1 matching 7 bases. This CDR3 spans 15 amino acids. Germline assignment: CDR1 SGHRS and CDR2 YFSETQ. The trim removed 1 base at V and 3 bases at J, leaving 7 bases unmatched. The CDR3 protein is CASSLKPGGLYEQYV. DNA of the CDR3: TGCGCCAGCAGCTTGAAGCCAGGGGGTCTCTACGAGCAGTACGTC.

The V call is TRBV18, the J call TRBJ1-2, with unresolved D. Germline-derived CDR1 and CDR2 are KGHSH and LQKENI. V gave up 3 bases and J gave up 4 bases, with 9 bases separating them. The CDR3 is 13 amino acids. The CDR3 spells CASSPGILYGYTF. The DNA of the CDR3 is TGTGCCAGCTCACCTGGGATACTCTATGGCTACACCTTC.

This clonotype was seen a handful of times. The V and J genes are TRBV5-1 and TRBJ2-7; a possible D gene is TRBD1 (6 bases). The CDR3 covers 14 residues. The germline V gene encodes CDR1 SGHRS and CDR2 YFSETQ. V was pared by 4 bases and J by 3 bases, with 14 bases between. CDR3 in DNA: TGCGCCAGCAGCGTGGGGTACAGGGACTACGAGCAGTACGTC. Translation gives CASSVGYRDYEQYV.

This clonotype was counted at least ten times. The chain recombines TRBV7-2 with TRBJ2-2; D tentatively fits TRBD1 or TRBD2 (5 bases each). Germline values: CDR1 SGHTA, CDR2 FQGNSA. V was shortened by 9 bases and J by 2 bases, with 13 bases between the two germline ends. The CDR3 extends over 14 amino acids. In DNA, the CDR3 is TGTGCCAGTAGAGAGGGGCCTAACACCGGGGAGCTGTTTTTT. It yields the protein CASREGPNTGELFF.

This clonotype was seen a handful of times. This sequence joins TRBV28 and TRBJ1-4; 8 bases line up with TRBD1. This CDR3 comprises 16 residues. The V gene's germline CDR1 is MDHEN and CDR2 SYDVKM. Unmatched junction bases numbered 7, after V lost 3 bases and J lost 4 bases. CDR3 sequence (DNA): TGTGCCAGCAGTTTGCCCAGGGGGCATTATAATGAAAAACTGTTTTTT. Translation gives CASSLPRGHYNEKLFF.

DNA for the CDR3: TGTGCCAGCAGCTTGTACGGGGCCGGAGAGACCCAGTACTTC. This encodes CASSLYGAGETQYF. The chain carries TRBV5-6 and TRBJ2-5; D is tentatively TRBD1 or TRBD2 (5 bases each). This CDR3 is built from 14 residues. Trimming shortened V by 1 base and J by 4 bases, and 11 bases separated the two germline ends. The germline gives CDR1 SGHDT, CDR2 YYEEEE.

The chain is built from TRBV20-1 and TRBJ2-5; TRBD1 or TRBD2 may be the D gene (6 bases each). V dropped 6 bases and J dropped 2 bases, with 19 bases sitting between them. The germline CDR1 and CDR2 sequences are DFQATT and SNEGSKA (reference sequence). The CDR3 is 15 amino acids. This CDR3 is CSAIFGGSRQETQYF. In DNA form, the CDR3 reads TGCAGTGCCATCTTCGGGGGCAGCCGACAAGAGACCCAGTACTTC.

This clonotype was observed at least ten times. The chain is built from TRBV4-3 and TRBJ2-5, with D unresolved. The CDR3 has 13 amino acids. CDR1 and CDR2 (germline): LGHNA, YSLEER. Trimming took 1 base from V and 5 from J, leaving 8 bases between them. The chain's CDR3 is CASSQGASETQYF. In nucleotides, the CDR3 is TGCGCCAGCAGCCAAGGTGCTTCGGAGACCCAGTACTTC.

The chain carries TRBV5-1 and TRBJ1-4; a weak D match, TRBD1 (6 bases). CDR3 length: 14 amino acids. V lost 4 bases, J lost 8 bases, and 15 bases lay in between. Germline CDR1 is SGHRS and CDR2 is YFSETQ. CDR3 coding DNA: TGCGCCAGCAGCGCCCGGTGGGACAAGGAAAAACTGTTTTTT. It encodes CASSARWDKEKLFF. Based on the CDR3 plus reference TRBV5-1 and TRBJ1-4, the full variable domain is KAGVTQTPRYLIKTRGQQVTLSCSPISGHRSVSWYQQTPGQGLQFLFEYFSETQRNKGNFPGRFSGRQFSNSRSEMNVSTLELGDSALYLCASSARWDKEKLFFGSGTQLSVL.